The clone carrying this T cell receptor (beta chain) was seen a few times. Its antigen is unidentified. The sample originates from a study of cytomegalovirus exposure and HLA in healthy donors. On the study more broadly: Among the roughly 430 genotyped donors, less than 85% were placed in the Caucasian-associated ancestry cluster. Findings and caveats of the study: Immune exposure information available was restricted to CMV serostatus. Accurate predictions that matched the HLA-A and HLA-B alleles of most subjects were reportedly made from TCR beta sequences.

Amplification used 60 Vbeta primers and 13 Jbeta primers. Using immunoSEQ multiplex PCR, the repertoire was profiled, and TCRdb retains in-frame clones only, with some absent. The sample lists some 90,000 clones, roughly 74% occurring once. Germline V gives CDR1 SNHLY, CDR2 FYNNEI. The CDR3 extends over 13 amino acids. The germline V and J ends were trimmed by 7 bases and 5 bases, with 12 bases remaining between them. Sequencing was carried out using PBMCs. The source is a female donor in good health and CMV-seropositive. The rearrangement joins TRBV2 to TRBJ1-5, with D possibly TRBD1 on 6 matching bases. DNA for the CDR3: TGTGCCAGCAATAGACAGGTAGATCAGCCCCAGCATTTT. As protein: CASNRQVDQPQHF.